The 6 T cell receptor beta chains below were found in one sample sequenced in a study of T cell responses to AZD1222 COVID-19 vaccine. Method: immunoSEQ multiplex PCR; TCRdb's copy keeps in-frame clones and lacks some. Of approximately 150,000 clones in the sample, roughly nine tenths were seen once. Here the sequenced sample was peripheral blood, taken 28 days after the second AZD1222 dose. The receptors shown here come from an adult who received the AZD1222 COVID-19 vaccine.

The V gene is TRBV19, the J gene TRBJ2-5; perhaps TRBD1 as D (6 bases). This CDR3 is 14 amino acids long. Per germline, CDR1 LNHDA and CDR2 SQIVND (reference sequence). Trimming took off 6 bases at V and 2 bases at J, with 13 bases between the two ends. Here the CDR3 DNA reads TGTGCCAGTAGAAATGAACAGGGACAAGAGACCCAGTACTTC. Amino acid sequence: CASRNEQGQETQYF.

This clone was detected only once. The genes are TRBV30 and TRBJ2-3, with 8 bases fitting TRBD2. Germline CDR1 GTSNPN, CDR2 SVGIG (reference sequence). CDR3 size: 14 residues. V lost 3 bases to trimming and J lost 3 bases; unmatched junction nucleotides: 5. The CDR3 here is CAWRGLVATDTQYF. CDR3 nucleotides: TGTGCCTGGAGGGGACTAGTGGCTACAGATACGCAGTATTTT.

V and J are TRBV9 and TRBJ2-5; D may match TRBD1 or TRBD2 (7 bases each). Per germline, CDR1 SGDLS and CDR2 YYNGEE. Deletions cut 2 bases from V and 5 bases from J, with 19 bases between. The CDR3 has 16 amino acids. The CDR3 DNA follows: TGTGCCAGCAGCGTCGCAGGGGGGCGGGAGAGGGAGACCCAGTACTTC. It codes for CASSVAGGRERETQYF.

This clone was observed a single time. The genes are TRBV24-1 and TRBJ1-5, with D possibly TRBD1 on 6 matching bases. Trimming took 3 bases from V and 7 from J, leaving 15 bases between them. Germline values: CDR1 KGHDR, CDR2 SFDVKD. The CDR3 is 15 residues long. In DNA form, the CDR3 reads TGTGCCACCAGTGATCAACAGGGAGACGGACAGCCCCAGCATTTT. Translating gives CATSDQQGDGQPQHF.

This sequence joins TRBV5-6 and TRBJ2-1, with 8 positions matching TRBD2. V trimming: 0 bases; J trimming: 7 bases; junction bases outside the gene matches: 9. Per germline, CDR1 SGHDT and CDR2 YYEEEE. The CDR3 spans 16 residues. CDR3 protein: CASSLVTRGGSNEQFF. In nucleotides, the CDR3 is TGTGCCAGCAGCTTGGTGACCCGGGGGGGTTCAAATGAGCAGTTCTTC.

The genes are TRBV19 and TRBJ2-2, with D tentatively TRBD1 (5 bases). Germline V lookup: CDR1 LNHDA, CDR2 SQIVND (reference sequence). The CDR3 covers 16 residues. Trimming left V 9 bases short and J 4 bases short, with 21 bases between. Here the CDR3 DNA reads TGTGCCAGCCACCCCCAGGGTGAATCTAGCACCGGGGAGCTGTTTTTT. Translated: CASHPQGESSTGELFF.